What follows describes a single TCR beta chain. This specimen belongs to a study of blood T cell repertoires in COVID-19. At the level of the study: Acute and convalescent COVID-19 samples came from the United States, Italy and Spain.

V lost 0 bases to trimming and J lost 0 bases, with 9 bases between them. Germline CDR1 MGHRA, CDR2 YSYEKL. This CDR3 has 16 amino acids. This table comes from immunoSEQ multiplex PCR, and its TCRdb copy is limited to in-frame clones, with some not included. In the table there are about 340,000 clones, 80% to 90% of which are singletons. Sequencing was performed on peripheral blood. The gene calls are TRBV4-1 and TRBJ2-1; D call uncertain. The sequence came from a woman aged 55-75 years with COVID-19, enrolled during active disease. CDR3 loop: CASSQDQRPSYNEQFF. CDR3 sequence (DNA): TGCGCCAGCAGCCAAGATCAGCGACCCTCCTACAATGAGCAGTTCTTC.